These 28 T cell receptor beta chains share one sample of origin, sequenced in a study of blood T cell repertoires in COVID-19. Libraries were prepared by immunoSEQ multiplex PCR; TCRdb keeps only in-frame clonotypes and omits some of them. The table has 210,000 or so clones, under 95% seen once. Sequences were obtained from peripheral blood. All receptors derive from a man younger than 40 with acute or convalescent COVID-19.

This sequence joins TRBV2 and TRBJ1-5, with D possibly being TRBD1 (5 bases). This CDR3 contains 15 residues. Trimming pared 7 bases from V and 3 bases from J, leaving 16 bases between. Germline V CDR1 and CDR2: SNHLY, FYNNEI. Here the CDR3 DNA reads TGTGCCAGCATCGGCGGGACCGGAATCAATCAGCCCCAGCATTTT. This gives the protein CASIGGTGINQPQHF.

This clone showed up just a few times. V is TRBV10-3 and J is TRBJ2-1; D is perhaps TRBD2 (5 bases). The CDR3 extends over 15 amino acids. Trimming left V 4 bases short and J 0 bases short, with 10 bases between. The V gene's germline CDR1 is ENHRY and CDR2 SYGVKD. The CDR3: CAISGTSSSYNEQFF. The CDR3 nucleotides read TGTGCCATCAGTGGGACTTCCAGCTCCTACAATGAGCAGTTCTTC.

The chain has TRBV28 and TRBJ2-7, with 7 bases fitting TRBD1. The CDR3 is made up of 13 amino acids. The V gene end was trimmed by 3 bases and the J gene end by 5 bases; junction bases not matched to a gene: 4. Germline-derived CDR1 and CDR2 are MDHEN and SYDVKM. The CDR3 coding sequence is TGTGCCAGCAGTTTGAGGGGGCCGGACGAGCAGTACTTC. It codes for CASSLRGPDEQYF.

The J gene is TRBJ1-1, the V gene TRBV5-1; D might be TRBD1 (6 bases). V shed 2 bases and J shed 4 bases, with 12 bases lying between them. The germline gives CDR1 SGHRS, CDR2 YFSETQ. The CDR3 spans 14 residues. This CDR3 reads CASSFFGGATEAFF. In DNA form, the CDR3 reads TGCGCCAGCAGCTTTTTCGGGGGGGCCACTGAAGCTTTCTTT.

This chain joins TRBV30 and TRBJ1-1; D gene uncertain. CDR3 length: 12 amino acids. CDR1 is GTSNPN, CDR2 SVGIG, per germline (reference sequence). The V gene lost 5 bases and the J gene lost 7 bases, with 14 bases spanning the gap. The CDR3 DNA follows: TGTGCCTGGGATCGACTCGACCTTGAAGCTTTCTTT. Translated: CAWDRLDLEAFF.

CDR3 nucleotide sequence: TGTGCCAGCAGTTTAGCCCGGTACGAGCAGTACTTC. Its translation: CASSLARYEQYF. The chain uses TRBV28 and TRBJ2-7; D is ambiguous. The CDR3 runs 12 residues. CDR1 and CDR2 (germline): MDHEN, SYDVKM. V was shortened by 2 bases and J by 4 bases, with 6 bases between the two germline ends.

This clone was picked up a small number of times. This rearrangement joins TRBV7-2 to TRBJ2-2; 8 bases align to TRBD2. V dropped 1 base and J dropped 6; count of bases not matched to a gene: 10. This CDR3 contains 17 residues. From germline, CDR1 is SGHTA and CDR2 FQGNSA. DNA of the CDR3: TGTGCCAGCAGCTTAGACTTTGGACTAGCAGCCCCCGGGGAGCTGTTTTTT. Amino acids: CASSLDFGLAAPGELFF.

There are a few counts of this clone. CDR3 nucleotides: TGTGCCACCAGCAACCCAAGGCGGGTTACAGATACGCAGTATTTT. Protein: CATSNPRRVTDTQYF. The chain links TRBV15 to TRBJ2-3; tentatively, D is TRBD2 (5 bases). V lost 4 bases and J lost 3, with 14 bases in between. CDR3 size: 15 residues. Germline V gene lookup returns CDR1 LNHNV and CDR2 YYDKDF (reference sequence).

J is TRBJ2-3 and V is TRBV28; perhaps TRBD1 as D (6 bases). Trimming shortened V by 0 bases and J by 5 bases, and 9 bases separated the two germline ends. The germline gives CDR1 MDHEN, CDR2 SYDVKM. The CDR3 is 14 amino acids. In DNA form, the CDR3 reads TGTGCCAGCAGTTTATGGAGAGGGGGAGATACGCAGTATTTT. Translated: CASSLWRGGDTQYF.

The chain carries TRBV3-1 (or the pseudogene TRBV3-2) and TRBJ2-5; the D gene is possibly TRBD1 (6 bases). The CDR3 is 16 residues long. Trimming shortened V by 0 bases and J by 0 bases, and 11 bases separated the two germline ends. Germline V gene sequence: CDR1 LGHDT, CDR2 YNNKEL (reference sequence). The CDR3, as DNA: TGTGCCAGCAGCCAAGACCGGACAGTGTACCAAGAGACCCAGTACTTC. Translated, it gives CASSQDRTVYQETQYF.

The chain carries TRBV12-3 or TRBV12-4 and TRBJ2-5; maybe TRBD2 (7 bases). The CDR3 loop spans 12 amino acids. V lost 7 bases and J 5 bases, leaving 11 bases between the germline ends. CDR3 sequence: CASTGRGETQYF. CDR3 coding DNA: TGTGCCAGCACGGGGAGGGGGGAGACCCAGTACTTC.

This chain links TRBV20-1 with TRBJ2-3; 10 nucleotides align to TRBD2. CDR1 is DFQATT, CDR2 SNEGSKA, per germline (reference sequence). V lost 3 bases to trimming and J lost 4 bases; unmatched junction nucleotides: 7. CDR3 length: 15 residues. CDR3 residues: CSASSYLAGADTQYF. The CDR3, as DNA: TGCAGTGCTAGTAGTTATCTAGCGGGAGCAGATACGCAGTATTTT.

The chain links TRBV9 to TRBJ1-3; D not certain. Germline CDR1 SGDLS, CDR2 YYNGEE. The CDR3 length is 15 residues. V shed 0 bases and J shed 0 bases, with 7 bases lying between them. Written as DNA, the CDR3 is TGTGCCAGCAGCGTAGACGGTGCCTCTGGAAACACCATATATTTT. This codes for CASSVDGASGNTIYF.

The CDR3 DNA reads TGTGCCACCAGAGGACAGACTCTAGGTAGCTCCTACGAGCAGTACTTC. Translating it yields CATRGQTLGSSYEQYF. The V call is TRBV24-1, the J call TRBJ2-7, with a tentative D call TRBD1 (6 bases). Germline V lookup: CDR1 KGHDR, CDR2 SFDVKD. Trimming removed 7 bases at V and 0 bases at J, with 18 bases between. The CDR3 has 16 residues.

The chain is built from TRBV18 and TRBJ2-7, with D hard to call. The CDR3 totals 12 residues. Per germline, CDR1 KGHSH and CDR2 LQKENI. The V and J ends lost 3 bases and 3 bases respectively, with 6 bases between them. The CDR3, as DNA: TGTGCCAGCTCACCCGCGGACTACGAGCAGTACTTC. Translated, it gives CASSPADYEQYF.

The chain links TRBV28 to TRBJ2-6, with TRBD1 matching 7 bases. CDR3 length: 19 amino acids. The germline CDR1 and CDR2 sequences are MDHEN and SYDVKM. V lost 4 bases and J lost 4; bases outside the gene matches: 16. CDR3 DNA sequence: TGTGCCAGCAGTTCTGACAGGGTTGCTTTTAGTAGGGGGGCCAACGTCCTGACTTTC. This codes for CASSSDRVAFSRGANVLTF.

On this clone itself: The junction and the germline gene differ at one end; a read error may be behind it. The V and J genes are TRBV5-1 and TRBJ2-7; D is unresolved. CDR3 length equals 12 residues. The germline V gene encodes CDR1 SGHRS and CDR2 YFSETQ. CDR3 amino acids: CANSLGTAEQYF. DNA of the CDR3: TGCGCCAACAGCTTGGGAACAGCTGAGCAGTACTTC.

The rearrangement uses TRBV5-4 and TRBJ1-1; D is unresolved. The CDR3 extends over 14 amino acids. V lost 0 bases and J 2 bases, leaving 8 bases between the germline ends. Germline CDR1 is SGHNT and CDR2 is YYREEE (reference sequence). Written as DNA, the CDR3 is TGTGCCAGCAGCTTGGCCGGTTCAAACACTGAAGCTTTCTTT. This sequence encodes CASSLAGSNTEAFF.

V usage is TRBV9 and J usage is TRBJ1-3; D uncertain. The CDR3 is made up of 13 amino acids. Trimming shortened V by 1 base and J by 4 bases, and 6 bases separated the two germline ends. Germline V gives CDR1 SGDLS, CDR2 YYNGEE. CDR3 DNA: TGTGCCAGCAGCGTAACAGACGGAAACACCATATATTTT. Amino acids: CASSVTDGNTIYF. The full variable domain, completed using reference TRBV9 and TRBJ1-3, is DSGVTQTPKHLITATGQRVTLRCSPRSGDLSVYWYQQSLDQGLQFLIQYYNGEERAKGNILERFSAQQFPDLHSELNLSSLELGDSALYFCASSVTDGNTIYFGEGSWLTVV.

V is TRBV12-3 or TRBV12-4 and J is TRBJ1-6; 8 bases map to TRBD1. The CDR3 spans 12 residues. V shed 5 bases and J 13 bases; nucleotides not matched to a gene: 4. Here the CDR3 reads CASSPYRGPLHF. The CDR3 DNA reads as TGTGCCAGCAGTCCCTACAGGGGGCCCCTCCACTTT.

V usage is TRBV4-1 and J usage is TRBJ2-7; 12 bases agree with TRBD2. Germline V CDR1 and CDR2: MGHRA, YSYEKL. With V trimmed by 6 bases and J by 2 bases, 5 bases remained unmatched. The CDR3 covers 15 residues. The CDR3 reads CASSTTSGGTYEQYF. In DNA form, the CDR3 reads TGCGCCAGCAGTACGACTAGCGGGGGCACCTACGAGCAGTACTTC.

This clone was found once. The chain has TRBV4-1 and TRBJ2-3; the match to TRBD2 covers 8 bases. Germline assignment: CDR1 MGHRA and CDR2 YSYEKL. V lost 5 bases, J lost 8 bases, and 24 bases stayed unmatched. This CDR3 region has 19 residues. The CDR3 DNA reads TGCGCCAGCAGCTCCCCCCCGGGGGGGACTAGTATTTCCTTGGGTACGCAGTATTTT. The encoded protein is CASSSPPGGTSISLGTQYF.

The chain couples TRBV27 to TRBJ1-2, with 9 bases identical to TRBD1. Germline-derived CDR1 and CDR2 are MNHEY and SMNVEV (reference sequence). Germline trimming cut 2 bases from V and 0 bases from J; bases unmatched to any gene: 7. This CDR3 spans 17 amino acids. The CDR3 loop reads CASSLVGGQGANYGYTF. In DNA form, the CDR3 reads TGTGCCAGCAGTTTAGTCGGGGGACAGGGAGCTAACTATGGCTACACCTTC.

The CDR3 reads CASSKQVSREKLFF. The CDR3 nucleotides are TGTGCCAGCAGCAAACAGGTCTCCCGGGAAAAACTGTTTTTT. The J gene is TRBJ1-4, the V gene TRBV7-9, with D possibly being TRBD1 (5 bases). Germline V gives CDR1 SEHNR, CDR2 FQNEAQ (reference sequence). The CDR3 has 14 residues. V lost 5 bases, J lost 8 bases, and 15 bases lay in between.

This chain joins TRBV9 and TRBJ2-6; 7 bases agree with TRBD2. The CDR3 has 17 residues. Germline CDR1 is SGDLS and CDR2 is YYNGEE. Trimming took 0 bases from V and 4 from J; bases not matched to a gene: 7. Here the CDR3 reads CASSVVGGGRGANVLTF. The CDR3 coding sequence is TGTGCCAGCAGCGTAGTGGGGGGAGGGCGAGGGGCCAACGTCCTGACTTTC.

Note on this clone: Other DNA sequences in this specimen translate into the identical CDR3. The rearrangement links TRBV4-1 to TRBJ2-7; TRBD1 aligns across 9 bases. The CDR3 loop spans 15 amino acids. Germline V gene lookup returns CDR1 MGHRA and CDR2 YSYEKL. Trimming cost V 2 bases and J 2 bases; bases outside gene matches: 4. This CDR3 reads CASSQIQGATYEQYF. The DNA of the CDR3 is TGCGCCAGCAGCCAAATACAGGGGGCTACCTACGAGCAGTACTTC.

The genes are TRBV29-1 and TRBJ2-4; TRBD2 aligns across 7 bases. Germline loops: CDR1 SQVTM, CDR2 ANQGSEA. V dropped 7 bases and J dropped 7; count of bases not matched to a gene: 10. The CDR3 consists of 13 residues. CDR3 bases: TGCAGCGCCAGGGCGGGGGTAGCGAACATTCAGTACTTC. This translates into CSARAGVANIQYF.

This clone was observed a handful of times. At one end, the junction sequence differs from germline, possibly due to a read error. V gene TRBV7-7 combines with J gene TRBJ2-1; weak D call: TRBD2 (6 bases). The germline V gene encodes CDR1 SSHAT and CDR2 FNYEAQ (reference sequence). The CDR3 contains 15 residues. CDR3 amino acids: CASSPVAGHYNEQFF. The CDR3 DNA sequence: TGTGCTAGCAGCCCTGTCGCGGGGCATTACAATGAGCAGTTCTTC.